This T cell receptor beta chain was observed in a study of shared clonotypes between healthy human individuals. V was pared by 0 bases and J by 0 bases, with 27 bases between. The germline CDR1 and CDR2 sequences are SNHLY and FYNNEI. The CDR3 has 22 amino acids. Overall study results and limits: Against clonotypes common to all four donors, non-shared ones had lower generation probabilities.

Remarks on this clone: Its antigen is unknown.

Assay used: immunoSEQ multiplex PCR; TCRdb lists only in-frame clones, some missing. This table has fewer than 1.8 million clones, just under 99% appearing once. This chain links TRBV2 with TRBJ1-3, with D tentatively TRBD1 (6 bases). Sequenced material: naive CD4+ T cells sorted from blood. The subset is: CD45RA+ positively selected. The source of this sequence is a man between 25 and 39 years old in good health. The CDR3 nucleotides read TGTGCCAGCAGTGAAGCGCTTGGGCAGGGCCGAATCGGGACAAGCTCTGGAAACACCATATATTTT. It codes for CASSEALGQGRIGTSSGNTIYF.